The text below deals with one T cell receptor beta chain. No DNA is shown, since the ends of the CDR3 on it are uncertain; the CDR3 is the one TCRdb lists. The data stem from a study of radiotherapy plus CTLA-4 blockade in lung cancer. TCRdb's copy holds only in-frame clones and misses some; the assay was immunoSEQ multiplex PCR. The sample includes 75,000 to 100,000 clones, 85% to 90% seen only once; the top ten take approximately 4.9%. The sample was peripheral blood, taken from a patient treated with radiotherapy plus ipilimumab. This clonotype was sampled from a human donor with non-small cell lung cancer that progressed on radiotherapy plus ipilimumab.

The CDR3: CASSHPFGAGDHGYTF. This chain connects TRBV14 to TRBJ1-2. The CDR3 is 16 amino acids in total, end residues counted. The germline V gene encodes CDR1 SGHDN and CDR2 FVKESK.